This TCR beta chain was found in a study of T cells in tuberculosis. This table comes from immunoSEQ multiplex PCR, and its TCRdb copy is limited to in-frame clones, with some not included. Of approximately 35,000 clones listed, under 95% are singletons. Germline V gene sequence: CDR1 LGHNA, CDR2 YNFKEQ. This CDR3 spans 16 amino acids. V shed 0 bases, J shed 3 bases, and the junction held 7 bases outside the gene matches. Specified time point: new active TB diagnosis, blood taken before or within 7 days of starting treatment. The chain links TRBV4-2 to TRBJ1-2, with 7 bases matching TRBD1. Sequenced here: PBMCs, sampled at tuberculosis diagnosis. This clonotype was obtained from an adult with tuberculosis. Some clones in this sample may be carry-over from other donors' samples. The CDR3 reads CASSQEYSTGDYGYTF. In nucleotides, the CDR3 is TGTGCCAGCAGCCAAGAATACTCAACAGGGGACTATGGCTACACCTTC.